These 7 T cell receptor beta chains share one sample of origin, sequenced in a study of blood T cell repertoires in COVID-19 (dated by TCRdb to between 2020 and 2021). Library method: the immunoSEQ multiplex PCR assay. In TCRdb, the immuneACCESS table is reduced to in-frame sequences with V and J assigned. These tables do not hold every clone; where another copy was compared, an unresolved V gene accounts for under half, and the others remain unexplained. In this sample the table shows some 250,000 clones, 86% of which occur a single time. The biggest ten clones account for about 3% of the sample. Sequences were obtained from peripheral blood. The source of these receptors is a woman aged 25 to 39 who had recovered from COVID-19.

V is TRBV5-1 and J is TRBJ2-1; D may be TRBD1 (6 bases). Trimming pared 1 base from V and 9 bases from J, leaving 23 bases between. Germline CDR1 reads SGHRS; CDR2 reads YFSETQ. This CDR3 contains 17 residues. The chain's CDR3 is CASSLRGPGRQAGEQFF. The CDR3 bases are TGCGCCAGCAGCTTGAGAGGTCCCGGACGACAGGCCGGTGAGCAGTTCTTC.

CDR3 bases: TGCGCCAGCCGGGGGGGTGCCTACGAGCAGTACTTC. Its translation is CASRGGAYEQYF. The J gene is TRBJ2-7, the V gene TRBV4-1, with TRBD2 matching 8 bases. This CDR3 spans 12 amino acids. V shed 8 bases and J 2 bases; nucleotides not matched to a gene: 2. Germline CDR1 is MGHRA and CDR2 is YSYEKL.

As DNA, the CDR3 is TGTGCCAGCAGCCCCCCAGTAGGGGTAGGAGAGACCCAGTACTTC. It specifies CASSPPVGVGETQYF. The chain joins TRBV7-8 to TRBJ2-5; possible D gene TRBD1, 5 bases. The CDR3 covers 15 residues. The germline CDR1 and CDR2 sequences are SGHVS and FQNEAQ. Trimming took 5 bases from V and 4 from J, leaving 17 bases between them.

The V gene is TRBV5-1, the J gene TRBJ1-2; the D gene is possibly TRBD1 (5 bases). The germline V and J ends were trimmed by 3 bases and 7 bases, with 16 bases remaining between them. The CDR3 contains 14 residues. Per germline, CDR1 SGHRS and CDR2 YFSETQ. The CDR3 DNA reads as TGCGCCAGCAGCTCGGACACGGGAGGTACTGGCTACACCTTC. It yields the protein CASSSDTGGTGYTF.

In DNA form, the CDR3 reads TGCGCCAGCAGTTGGACAGGGGGCTCTGAGCAGTTCTTC. Encoded protein: CASSWTGGSEQFF. The chain combines TRBV10-1 with TRBJ2-1, with 11 positions matching TRBD1. In germline, CDR1 is WNHNN, CDR2 SYGVQD (reference sequence). V was clipped by 5 bases and J by 9 bases; unmatched bases: 3. This CDR3 region has 13 residues.

The sample holds one count of this clone. The chain couples TRBV11-3 to TRBJ1-1; D not certain. The length of the CDR3 is 12 residues. The germline CDR1 and CDR2 sequences are SGHNT and YENEEA. The ends were cut back, 0 bases at V and 7 bases at J, with 6 bases in the middle. The CDR3 region has the DNA TGTGCCAGCAGCTTAGATTCCGGTGAAGCTTTCTTT. It codes for CASSLDSGEAFF. Full variable domain (rest looked up from reference TRBV11-3 and TRBJ1-1): EAGVVQSPRYKIIEKKQPVAFWCNPISGHNTLYWYLQNLGQGPELLIRYENEEAVDDSQLPKDRFSAERLKGVDSTLKIQPAELGDSAVYLCASSLDSGEAFFGQGTRLTVV.

This chain joins TRBV9 and TRBJ2-3; the D is unclear. The CDR3 loop spans 15 amino acids. Germline CDR1 SGDLS, CDR2 YYNGEE. V was shortened by 0 bases and J by 6 bases, with 14 bases between the two germline ends. CDR3 nucleotide sequence: TGTGCCAGCAGCGTAGGTGACTCGGTGGGTGATACGCAGTATTTT. Translation gives CASSVGDSVGDTQYF.